This entry features one T cell receptor beta chain sequence. Its antigen is undetermined. These data come from a study of shared clonotypes between healthy human individuals. Overall study findings and caveats: For naive CD4 cells, approximately 5% of clonotypes were shared across a handful of donors.

Clones were sequenced by immunoSEQ multiplex PCR, and TCRdb holds only the in-frame ones, with some missing. The sample consists of around 2,000,000 clones, around 95% of them appearing once. Trimming pared 0 bases from V and 5 bases from J, leaving 6 bases between. This CDR3 has 13 amino acids. Germline V lookup: CDR1 SGHRS, CDR2 YFSETQ. The V gene is TRBV5-1, the J gene TRBJ1-3, with no clear D. The clonotype originates from a man aged 18 to 30 in good health. The sample comprised naive CD4+ T cells sorted from blood. Noted subset: CD45RA+ positively selected. CDR3 amino acids: CASSLDPRNTIYF. CDR3 nucleotide sequence: TGCGCCAGCAGCTTGGACCCAAGAAACACCATATATTTT.